Listed here are 7 T cell receptor beta chains from one sample, sequenced in a study of regulatory T cells in long-lasting Graves disease. iRepertoire HTBI primers and Arm-PCR of CDR3 regions built TCR beta libraries. TCRdb itself ran the multiplex PCR reads through MiXCR, one entry per CDR3 protein. The table lists about 500,000 distinct CDR3 sequences, 16% of them singletons. Time point indicated: newly diagnosed GD, antithyroid drugs for less than 3 months. RNA extracted from PBMCs served as the sequencing template. This sample also belongs to another study, concerning T cells in Graves' hyperthyroidism and ophthalmopathy.

Source: peripheral blood mononuclear cells (PBMCs), taken at new diagnosis, from a patient treated with antithyroid drugs. These receptors came from a man aged 35 to 55 with Graves disease.

V and J are TRBV12-3 or TRBV12-4 and TRBJ1-5, with 7 bases lining up with TRBD1. The CDR3 runs to 15 residues. The ends lost 3 bases at V and 2 bases at J; junction bases unmatched: 4. The CDR3 reads CASSFRTGGNQPQHF. CDR3 DNA sequence: TGTGCCAGCAGTTTCCGAACAGGGGGCAATCAGCCCCAGCATTTT.

This clonotype was counted many times. V and J are TRBV2 and TRBJ2-3; D may be TRBD2 (5 bases). The CDR3 is 15 residues long. Germline V gene sequence: CDR1 SNHLY, CDR2 FYNNEI. Trimming left V 4 bases short and J 0 bases short, with 11 bases between. The CDR3 DNA sequence: TGTGCCAGCAGTGGGTTGGGCGGGAGCACAGATACGCAGTATTTT. Amino acid sequence: CASSGLGGSTDTQYF.

This clonotype showed up just a few times. The chain is built from TRBV24-1 and TRBJ2-1; D unresolved. The CDR3 loop spans 12 amino acids. The germline V and J ends were trimmed by 1 base and 6 bases, with 3 bases remaining between them. Germline CDR1 KGHDR, CDR2 SFDVKD. CDR3 nucleotides: TGTGCCACCAGTGATTTAGCCAATGAGCAGTTCTTC. Translated, it gives CATSDLANEQFF.

The J gene is TRBJ2-5, the V gene TRBV28; TRBD1 matches at 9 bases. The CDR3 totals 14 residues. Germline V CDR1 and CDR2: MDHEN, SYDVKM. V shed 6 bases, J shed 5 bases, and the junction held 7 bases outside the gene matches. In DNA form, the CDR3 reads TGTGCCAGCAGCCTCGACAGGGGGAGGGAGACCCAGTACTTC. This codes for CASSLDRGRETQYF.

This clonotype has at least ten counts. The rearrangement joins TRBV2 to TRBJ2-3; D not resolved. The germline V gene has CDR1 SNHLY and CDR2 FYNNEI. The CDR3 totals 12 residues. Trimming removed 7 bases at V and 5 bases at J, with 10 bases between. CDR3 in amino acids: CASIGSEDTQYF. The CDR3 coding sequence is TGTGCCAGCATTGGCTCGGAAGATACGCAGTATTTT.

This clonotype was seen ten or more times. The chain has TRBV6-1 and TRBJ2-3, with D perhaps matching TRBD1 (6 bases). The CDR3 contains 13 residues. Germline V lookup: CDR1 MNHNS, CDR2 SASEGT. DNA for the CDR3: TGTGCGTATGAGGGGGACACAGCAGATACGCAGTATTTT. Amino acid sequence: CAYEGDTADTQYF.

This clonotype was counted a few times. The chain is built from TRBV14 and TRBJ2-3, with no clear D. Trimming stripped 2 bases from V and 2 bases from J, with 8 bases between. CDR3 length: 14 amino acids. The germline V gene has CDR1 SGHDN and CDR2 FVKESK. The CDR3, as DNA: TGTGCCAGCAGCCAATACTTAGCCACAGATACGCAGTATTTT. It codes for CASSQYLATDTQYF.